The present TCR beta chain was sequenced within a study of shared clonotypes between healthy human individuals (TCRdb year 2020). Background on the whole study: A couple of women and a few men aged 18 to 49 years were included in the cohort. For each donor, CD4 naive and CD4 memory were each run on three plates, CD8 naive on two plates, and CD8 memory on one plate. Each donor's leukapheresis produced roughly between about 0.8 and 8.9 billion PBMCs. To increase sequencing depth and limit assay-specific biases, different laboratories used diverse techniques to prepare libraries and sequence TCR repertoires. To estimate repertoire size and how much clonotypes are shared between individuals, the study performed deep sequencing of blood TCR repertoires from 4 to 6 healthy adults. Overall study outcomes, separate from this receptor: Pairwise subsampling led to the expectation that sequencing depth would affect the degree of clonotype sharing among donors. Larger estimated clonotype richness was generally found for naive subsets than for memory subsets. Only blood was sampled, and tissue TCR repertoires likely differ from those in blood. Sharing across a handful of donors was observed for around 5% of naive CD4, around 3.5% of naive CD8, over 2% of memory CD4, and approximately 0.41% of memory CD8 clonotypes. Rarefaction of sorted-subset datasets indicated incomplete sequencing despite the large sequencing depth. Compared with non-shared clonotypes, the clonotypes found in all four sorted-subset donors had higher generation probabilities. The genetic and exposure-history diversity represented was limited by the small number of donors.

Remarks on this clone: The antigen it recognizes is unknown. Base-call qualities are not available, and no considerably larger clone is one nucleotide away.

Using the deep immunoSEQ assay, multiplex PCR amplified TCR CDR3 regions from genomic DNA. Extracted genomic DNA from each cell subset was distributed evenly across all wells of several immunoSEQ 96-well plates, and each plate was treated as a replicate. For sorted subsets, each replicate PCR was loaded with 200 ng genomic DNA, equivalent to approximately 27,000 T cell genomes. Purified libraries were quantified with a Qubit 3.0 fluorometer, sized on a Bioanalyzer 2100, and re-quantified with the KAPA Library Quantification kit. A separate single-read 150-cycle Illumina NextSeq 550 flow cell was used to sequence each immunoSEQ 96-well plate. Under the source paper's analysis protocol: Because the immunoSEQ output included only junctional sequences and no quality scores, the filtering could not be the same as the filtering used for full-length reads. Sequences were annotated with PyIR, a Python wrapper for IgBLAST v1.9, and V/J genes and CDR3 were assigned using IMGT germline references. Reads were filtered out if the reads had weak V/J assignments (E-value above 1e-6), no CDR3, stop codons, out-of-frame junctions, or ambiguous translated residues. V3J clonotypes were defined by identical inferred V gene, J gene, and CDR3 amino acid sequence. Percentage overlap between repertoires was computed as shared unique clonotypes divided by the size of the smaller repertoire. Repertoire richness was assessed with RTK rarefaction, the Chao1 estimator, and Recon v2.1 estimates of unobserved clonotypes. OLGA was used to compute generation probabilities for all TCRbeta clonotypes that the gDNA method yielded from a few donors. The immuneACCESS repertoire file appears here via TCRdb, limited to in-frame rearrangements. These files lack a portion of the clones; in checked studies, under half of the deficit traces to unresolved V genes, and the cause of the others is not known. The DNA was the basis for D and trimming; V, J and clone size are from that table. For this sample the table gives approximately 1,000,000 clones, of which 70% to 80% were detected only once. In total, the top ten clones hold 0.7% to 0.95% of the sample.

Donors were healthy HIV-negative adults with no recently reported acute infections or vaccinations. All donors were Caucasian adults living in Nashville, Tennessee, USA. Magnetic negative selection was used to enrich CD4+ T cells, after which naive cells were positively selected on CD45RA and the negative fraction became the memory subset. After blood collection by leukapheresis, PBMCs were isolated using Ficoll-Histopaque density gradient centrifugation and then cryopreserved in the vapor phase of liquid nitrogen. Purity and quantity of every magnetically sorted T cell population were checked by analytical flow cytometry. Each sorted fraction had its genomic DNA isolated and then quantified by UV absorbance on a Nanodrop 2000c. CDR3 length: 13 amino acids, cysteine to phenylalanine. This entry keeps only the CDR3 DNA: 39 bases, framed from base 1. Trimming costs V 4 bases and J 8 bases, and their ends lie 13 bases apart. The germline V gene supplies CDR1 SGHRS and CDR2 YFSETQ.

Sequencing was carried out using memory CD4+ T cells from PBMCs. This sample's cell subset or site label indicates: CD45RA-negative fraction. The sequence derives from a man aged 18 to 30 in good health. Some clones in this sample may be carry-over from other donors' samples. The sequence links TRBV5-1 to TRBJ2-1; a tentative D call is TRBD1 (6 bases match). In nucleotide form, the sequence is TGCGCCAGCAGCCTTACAGGGCCCGATGAGCAGTTCTTC. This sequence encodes CASSLTGPDEQFF.